Below are 26 T cell receptor beta chains sequenced from a single sample in a study of T cell responses to AZD1222 COVID-19 vaccine. Libraries were prepared by immunoSEQ multiplex PCR; TCRdb keeps only in-frame clonotypes and omits some of them. The sample has 77,000 or so clones, roughly 91% seen once. The sample consisted of peripheral blood, taken 28 days after the second AZD1222 dose. Receptors were obtained from an adult who received the AZD1222 COVID-19 vaccine.

V and J are TRBV28 and TRBJ2-7, with 10 bases matching TRBD2. CDR1 MDHEN and CDR2 SYDVKM come from the germline V gene. J lost 2 bases, V lost 7 bases, and 8 bases had no gene match. CDR3 length: 15 residues. The CDR3 spells CASTPGTSDTYEQYF. The CDR3 region has the DNA TGTGCCAGCACCCCCGGGACTAGCGATACCTACGAGCAGTACTTC.

V is TRBV7-2 and J is TRBJ1-5; 8 positions match TRBD1. Germline loops: CDR1 SGHTA, CDR2 FQGNSA. V shed 1 base and J 5 bases; nucleotides not matched to a gene: 7. The CDR3 contains 16 residues. The CDR3 loop is CASSLDPDRVHQPQHF. The CDR3 nucleotides are TGTGCCAGCAGCTTAGACCCGGACAGGGTCCATCAGCCCCAGCATTTT.

This CDR3 is CASSLGSGQFF. The CDR3, as DNA: TGTGCCAGCAGCTTAGGATCTGGGCAGTTCTTC. The chain recombines TRBV7-9 with TRBJ2-1, with unresolved D. Germline assignment: CDR1 SEHNR and CDR2 FQNEAQ (reference sequence). Trimming took off 1 base at V and 12 bases at J, with 7 bases between the two ends. This CDR3 has 11 amino acids.

This clone was seen only a few times. J is TRBJ1-1 and V is TRBV12-5; 8 bases fit TRBD1. V trimming: 0 bases; J trimming: 1 base; junction bases outside the gene matches: 4. Germline CDR1 LGHNT, CDR2 FRNRAP. There are 16 residues in the CDR3. The CDR3 nucleotides read TGTGCTAGTGGTTTGGTACAGGGGGTGCGGAACACTGAAGCTTTCTTT. Translation: CASGLVQGVRNTEAFF.

The chain joins TRBV28 to TRBJ1-1, with TRBD1 matching 7 bases. The CDR3 covers 13 residues. Germline V gene sequence: CDR1 MDHEN, CDR2 SYDVKM. J gave up 6 bases and V 3 bases, and 4 bases lay outside the gene matches. The CDR3 region is CASSLRGQSEAFF. The CDR3 DNA follows: TGTGCCAGCAGTTTGCGGGGACAGTCTGAAGCTTTCTTT.

The rearrangement joins TRBV19 to TRBJ1-5; no clear D. Trimming left V 1 base short and J 4 bases short, with 2 bases between. This CDR3 region has 12 residues. The V gene's germline CDR1 is LNHDA and CDR2 SQIVND (reference sequence). Here the CDR3 reads CASSIVNQPQHF. CDR3 DNA: TGTGCCAGTAGTATAGTTAATCAGCCCCAGCATTTT.

This clone was detected a few times. This chain uses TRBV7-8 with TRBJ1-1; 10 positions match TRBD1. V lost 0 bases to trimming and J lost 5 bases; unmatched junction nucleotides: 9. The CDR3 sequence is 17 residues long. CDR1 and CDR2 from the germline V gene are SGHVS and FQNEAQ. CDR3 loop: CASSLAIRRDRGTEAFF. CDR3 DNA sequence: TGTGCCAGCAGCTTAGCTATCCGCCGGGACAGGGGTACTGAAGCTTTCTTT.

This sequence joins TRBV27 and TRBJ2-1; TRBD2 aligns across 8 bases. This CDR3 comprises 15 residues. The V segment lost 3 bases and the J segment 5 bases; nucleotides outside the gene matches: 6. Germline V gene data show CDR1 as MNHEY and CDR2 as SMNVEV (reference sequence). The CDR3 nucleotides read TGTGCCAGCAGTTTTTCGAGCGGGGGAGACAATGAGCAGTTCTTC. Encoded protein: CASSFSSGGDNEQFF.

V and J are TRBV19 and TRBJ1-4; TRBD1 agrees at 7 bases. The CDR3 contains 13 residues. V gave up 7 bases and J gave up 8 bases; unmatched junction bases: 7. The germline gives CDR1 LNHDA, CDR2 SQIVND (reference sequence). CDR3 sequence reads: CASTTGAREKLFF. In nucleotides, the CDR3 is TGTGCCAGTACCACAGGGGCGCGGGAAAAACTGTTTTTT.

The V call is TRBV4-2, the J call TRBJ2-7, with no clear D. Trimming left V 4 bases short and J 3 bases short, with 10 bases between. The germline gives CDR1 LGHNA, CDR2 YNFKEQ. CDR3 length: 13 residues. The CDR3 sequence is CASSRERSYEQYF. For the CDR3, the DNA is TGTGCCAGCAGCCGAGAGAGGAGCTACGAGCAGTACTTC.

The chain is built from TRBV7-6 and TRBJ1-6; a weak D match, TRBD1 (5 bases). Germline CDR1 SGHVS, CDR2 FNYEAQ. Deletions cut 7 bases from V and 7 bases from J, with 14 bases between. The CDR3 consists of 14 residues. The chain's CDR3 is CASTSGTANSPLHF. The CDR3 DNA reads TGTGCCAGCACCAGTGGGACCGCGAATTCACCCCTCCACTTT.

The chain couples TRBV7-2 to TRBJ1-2, with 11 bases identical to TRBD1. CDR1 is SGHTA and CDR2 is FQGNSA in the germline V gene. V lost 1 base, J lost 6 bases, and 1 base stayed unmatched. The CDR3 has 14 residues. The CDR3 loop is CASSLGTGGNGYTF. CDR3 nucleotides: TGTGCCAGCAGCTTAGGGACAGGGGGCAATGGCTACACCTTC.

This clone is categorized as medium-sized. The chain joins TRBV19 to TRBJ2-7, with D possibly being TRBD1 (5 bases). With 5 bases removed from V and 3 bases from J, the gap between germline ends came to 17 bases. The CDR3 has 15 amino acids. Germline CDR1 LNHDA, CDR2 SQIVND (reference sequence). The CDR3 DNA sequence: TGTGCCAGTAGTGCCCGTGACAGTTCCTACTACGAGCAGTACTTC. This translates into CASSARDSSYYEQYF.

The chain links TRBV7-6 to TRBJ2-7; D is perhaps TRBD1 or TRBD2 (5 bases each). This CDR3 region has 15 residues. Germline V gives CDR1 SGHVS, CDR2 FNYEAQ. V lost 3 bases and J 2 bases, leaving 14 bases between the germline ends. CDR3 sequence: CASSFGPGTTYEQYF. DNA of the CDR3: TGTGCCAGCAGCTTTGGGCCCGGGACGACCTACGAGCAGTACTTC.

This clone showed up just once. The chain uses TRBV3-1 (or the pseudogene TRBV3-2) and TRBJ1-3; TRBD1 might be the D (6 bases). Germline loops: CDR1 LGHDT, CDR2 YNNKEL (reference sequence). The CDR3 is 17 amino acids. The V end lost 5 bases, the J end lost 3 bases, and 20 bases lay between the germline ends. CDR3 region: CASSSRVGGPRGNTIYF. The CDR3 bases are TGTGCCAGCAGCTCGCGAGTGGGGGGGCCCCGTGGAAACACCATATATTTT.

The V call is TRBV27, the J call TRBJ1-1; D might be TRBD1 (5 bases). CDR1 is MNHEY, CDR2 SMNVEV, per germline (reference sequence). The CDR3 covers 20 residues. V shed 5 bases and J shed 0 bases, with 28 bases lying between them. CDR3 sequence (DNA): TGTGCCAGCAGTACTAGGTTTTACTCTGGGGGGGGTGGGCTGAACACTGAAGCTTTCTTT. It yields the protein CASSTRFYSGGGGLNTEAFF.

This clone has just one count. This chain connects TRBV4-1 to TRBJ2-7, with D tentatively TRBD1 (9 bases). There are 16 residues in the CDR3. V was cut by 1 base and J by 6 bases, with 19 bases left in between. Germline V lookup: CDR1 MGHRA, CDR2 YSYEKL. The CDR3 is CASSQVSGTGNREQYF. CDR3 bases: TGCGCCAGCAGCCAAGTTAGCGGGACAGGGAACCGCGAGCAGTACTTC.

The table lists this clone with a count of one. J is TRBJ1-5 and V is TRBV18; 9 nucleotides line up with TRBD1. With 4 bases clipped from V and 5 bases from J, the junction kept 6 bases outside the gene matches. Germline V CDR1 and CDR2: KGHSH, LQKENI. The CDR3 totals 15 residues. The CDR3 is CASSLGQGTDQPQHF. CDR3 sequence (DNA): TGTGCCAGCTCACTGGGACAGGGAACTGATCAGCCCCAGCATTTT.

The J gene is TRBJ2-4, the V gene TRBV24-1; D is unclear. CDR3 size: 11 residues. From germline, CDR1 is KGHDR and CDR2 SFDVKD. Trimming shortened V by 8 bases and J by 7 bases, and 8 bases separated the two germline ends. This CDR3 is CATKDPNIQYF. The DNA of the CDR3 is TGTGCCACCAAGGATCCGAACATTCAGTACTTC.

The V call is TRBV2, the J call TRBJ1-5, with 9 bases that match TRBD1. Germline values: CDR1 SNHLY, CDR2 FYNNEI. This CDR3 contains 13 residues. V shed 7 bases and J 5 bases; nucleotides not matched to a gene: 3. In DNA, the CDR3 is TGTGCCAGCAATTGGGACAGGGATCAGCCCCAGCATTTT. This translates into CASNWDRDQPQHF. The full variable domain, in which reference TRBV2 and TRBJ1-5 provide the parts outside the CDR3, is EPEVTQTPSHQVTQMGQEVILRCVPISNHLYFYWYRQILGQKVEFLVSFYNNEISEKSEIFDDQFSVERPDGSNFTLKIRSTKLEDSAMYFCASNWDRDQPQHFGDGTRLSIL.

The genes are TRBV27 and TRBJ1-5, with D hard to call. CDR3 length: 15 amino acids. Germline V CDR1 and CDR2: MNHEY, SMNVEV (reference sequence). The V end lost 1 base, the J end lost 0 bases, and 7 bases lay between the germline ends. The CDR3 nucleotides are TGTGCCAGCAGTTTATTCAGCAATAGCAATCAGCCCCAGCATTTT. This encodes CASSLFSNSNQPQHF.

The chain carries TRBV29-1 and TRBJ1-2, with D possibly being TRBD1 (6 bases). V was trimmed by 7 bases and J by 4 bases, leaving 13 bases between them. The CDR3 has 12 amino acids. Germline V gene data show CDR1 as SQVTM and CDR2 as ANQGSEA. The CDR3 nucleotides read TGCAGCGCAGTACAGGGAGGCTATGGCTACACCTTC. It encodes CSAVQGGYGYTF. The full variable domain, rest sourced from reference TRBV29-1 and TRBJ1-2, is SAVISQKPSRDICQRGTSLTIQCQVDSQVTMMFWYRQQPGQSLTLIATANQGSEATYESGFVIDKFPISRPNLTFSTLTVSNMSPEDSSIYLCSAVQGGYGYTFGSGTRLTVV.

The rearrangement uses TRBV7-8 and TRBJ2-7; 14 bases line up with TRBD2. Trimming took 5 bases from V and 7 from J; bases not matched to a gene: 7. This CDR3 region has 15 residues. The germline gives CDR1 SGHVS, CDR2 FQNEAQ. Here the CDR3 DNA reads TGTGCCAGCAGCGCCGGACTAGCGGGGGGCGGGGAGCAGTACTTC. Its translation: CASSAGLAGGGEQYF.

CDR3 protein: CAISETPPRRTGELFF. CDR3 in DNA: TGTGCCATCAGTGAGACGCCCCCCCGTAGGACCGGGGAGCTGTTTTTT. The chain is built from TRBV10-3 and TRBJ2-2; unclear D gene. V lost 2 bases and J lost 5, with 15 bases in between. CDR1 is ENHRY, CDR2 SYGVKD, per germline. This CDR3 is built from 16 residues.

Written as DNA, the CDR3 is TGTGCCAGCAGCTCCGCTCACTCCGGGGAGCTGTTTTTT. Translated: CASSSAHSGELFF. The chain joins TRBV5-6 to TRBJ2-2; no reliable D call. The CDR3 has 13 amino acids. Germline loops: CDR1 SGHDT, CDR2 YYEEEE. V was cut by 3 bases and J by 6 bases, with 9 bases left in between.

The J gene is TRBJ1-6, the V gene TRBV7-2; 8 bases line up with TRBD1. CDR3 length equals 16 residues. CDR1 is SGHTA and CDR2 is FQGNSA in the germline V gene. With V trimmed by 2 bases and J by 6 bases, 6 bases remained unmatched. In DNA form, the CDR3 reads TGTGCCAGCAGCTTATGGTTCGGACAGGGTAATTCACCCCTCCACTTT. It yields the protein CASSLWFGQGNSPLHF.